This is a list of T cell receptor beta chains from one sample in a study of patients and donors after allogeneic stem cell transplantation. TCRdb processed the RT-PCR reads anew with MiXCR; each CDR3 protein has one entry. Here the sample spans about 150,000 distinct CDR3 sequences, roughly two fifths being singletons. Sequences were obtained from blood, either unsorted or a sorted T cell fraction (not recorded which). These receptors were obtained from a human donor who was either an allogeneic HSCT recipient or a stem cell or donor lymphocyte infusion donor (not recorded which). It is not recorded whose cells these are; they may come from a transplant donor. CDR3s include the opening cysteine and the closing phenylalanine or tryptophan. D genes are given only for firm matches. Clone size is stated in some rows and not others, as once, few, many or a class when expanded.

cdr3_aa: CASSPRGALTSDTQYF; cdr3_nt: TGTGCCAGCAGTCCTAGAGGGGCCCTCACATCAGATACGCAGTATTTT; cdr3_length: 16; v_call: TRBV12-3/TRBV12-4; d_call: NA; clone_size: NA; j_call: TRBJ2-3
cdr3_aa: CASSLAWGPNEKLFF; cdr3_nt: TGCGCCAGCAGCTTGGCCTGGGGGCCGAATGAAAAACTGTTTTTT; cdr3_length: 15; v_call: TRBV5-1; d_call: NA; clone_size: few; j_call: TRBJ1-4
cdr3_aa: CASSAAVLGDEQFF; cdr3_nt: TGTGCCAGCAGCGCCGCGGTCTTAGGGGATGAGCAGTTCTTC; cdr3_length: 14; v_call: TRBV12-3/TRBV12-4; d_call: NA; clone_size: NA; j_call: TRBJ2-1
cdr3_aa: CASSPAGNTEAFF; cdr3_nt: TGCGCCAGCAGCCCCGCGGGGAACACTGAAGCTTTCTTT; cdr3_length: 13; v_call: TRBV5-1; d_call: NA; clone_size: NA; j_call: TRBJ1-1
cdr3_aa: CAISEDGGGPTSDTQYF; cdr3_nt: TGTGCCATCAGTGAGGACGGCGGGGGCCCAACCTCAGATACGCAGTATTTT; cdr3_length: 17; v_call: TRBV10-3; d_call: NA; clone_size: few; j_call: TRBJ2-3
cdr3_aa: CASSEARQQPQHF; cdr3_nt: TGTGCCAGCAGTGAAGCTCGACAGCAGCCCCAGCATTTT; cdr3_length: 13; v_call: TRBV6-1; d_call: NA; clone_size: few; j_call: TRBJ1-5
cdr3_aa: CSARTGGHNEKLFF; cdr3_nt: TGCAGTGCTAGGACGGGGGGCCACAATGAAAAACTGTTTTTT; cdr3_length: 14; v_call: TRBV20-1; d_call: NA; clone_size: NA; j_call: TRBJ1-4
cdr3_aa: CASIPPTGTYTYEQYF; cdr3_nt: TGTGCCAGCATCCCTCCCACCGGGACTTATACCTACGAGCAGTACTTC; cdr3_length: 16; v_call: TRBV12-3/TRBV12-4; d_call: NA; clone_size: NA; j_call: TRBJ2-7
cdr3_aa: CSARLAGGPSYNEQFF; cdr3_nt: TGCAGTGCTAGACTAGCGGGGGGGCCTTCCTACAATGAGCAGTTCTTC; cdr3_length: 16; v_call: TRBV20-1; d_call: TRBD2; clone_size: once; j_call: TRBJ2-1
cdr3_aa: CASSLVGSLSSYEQYF; cdr3_nt: TGTGCCAGCAGCTTAGTGGGGAGTTTGAGCTCCTACGAGCAGTACTTC; cdr3_length: 16; v_call: TRBV7-9; d_call: NA; clone_size: NA; j_call: TRBJ2-7
cdr3_aa: CASSFFGVDQPQHF; cdr3_nt: TGTGCCAGCAGTTTCTTCGGCGTCGATCAGCCCCAGCATTTT; cdr3_length: 14; v_call: TRBV12-3/TRBV12-4; d_call: NA; clone_size: few; j_call: TRBJ1-5
cdr3_aa: CASSHFGGATNEQFF; cdr3_nt: TGCGCCAGCAGCCATTTCGGGGGCGCGACCAATGAGCAGTTCTTC; cdr3_length: 15; v_call: TRBV4-1; d_call: NA; clone_size: once; j_call: TRBJ2-1
cdr3_aa: CASSESGSGNTIYF; cdr3_nt: TGTGCCAGCAGTGAAAGCGGCTCTGGAAACACCATATATTTT; cdr3_length: 14; v_call: TRBV25-1; d_call: NA; clone_size: NA; j_call: TRBJ1-3
cdr3_aa: CAISEADRGSGEKLFF; cdr3_nt: TGTGCCATCAGTGAGGCAGACCGGGGCTCAGGGGAAAAACTGTTTTTT; cdr3_length: 16; v_call: TRBV10-3; d_call: NA; clone_size: few; j_call: TRBJ1-4
cdr3_aa: CASSFSPRVSGNTIYF; cdr3_nt: TGTGCCAGCAGTTTTTCCCCCAGGGTCTCTGGAAACACCATATATTTT; cdr3_length: 16; v_call: TRBV12-3/TRBV12-4; d_call: NA; clone_size: NA; j_call: TRBJ1-3
cdr3_aa: CATSVDRGNEQFF; cdr3_nt: TGTGCCACCAGTGTCGACCGGGGCAATGAGCAGTTCTTC; cdr3_length: 13; v_call: TRBV24-1; d_call: NA; clone_size: few; j_call: TRBJ2-1
cdr3_aa: CASSLSQQGSQHF; cdr3_nt: TGTGCCAGCAGTTTATCCCAGCAGGGTTCCCAGCATTTT; cdr3_length: 13; v_call: TRBV28; d_call: NA; clone_size: NA; j_call: TRBJ1-5
cdr3_aa: CASSLQGEDEKLFF; cdr3_nt: TGCGCCAGCAGCCTGCAGGGGGAGGATGAAAAACTGTTTTTT; cdr3_length: 14; v_call: TRBV5-1; d_call: TRBD1; clone_size: few; j_call: TRBJ1-4
cdr3_aa: CASRRQLNYGYTF; cdr3_nt: TGTGCCAGCAGACGACAGCTCAACTATGGCTACACCTTC; cdr3_length: 13; v_call: TRBV6-1; d_call: NA; clone_size: NA; j_call: TRBJ1-2
cdr3_aa: CASSFGGEDNYGYTF; cdr3_nt: TGTGCCAGCAGCTTTGGAGGGGAGGATAACTATGGCTACACCTTC; cdr3_length: 15; v_call: TRBV7-3; d_call: NA; clone_size: few; j_call: TRBJ1-2
cdr3_aa: CASSYGQGLDNEQFF; cdr3_nt: TGTGCCAGCAGTTACGGACAGGGTCTTGACAATGAGCAGTTCTTC; cdr3_length: 15; v_call: TRBV6-5; d_call: TRBD1; clone_size: NA; j_call: TRBJ2-1
cdr3_aa: CSASNRGSNYGYTF; cdr3_nt: TGCAGTGCTAGTAACAGGGGATCTAACTATGGCTACACCTTC; cdr3_length: 14; v_call: TRBV20-1; d_call: TRBD1; clone_size: few; j_call: TRBJ1-2
cdr3_aa: CSARDVWGQGPGNTEAFF; cdr3_nt: TGCAGTGCTAGAGATGTATGGGGACAGGGGCCCGGGAACACTGAAGCTTTCTTT; cdr3_length: 18; v_call: TRBV20-1; d_call: TRBD1; clone_size: NA; j_call: TRBJ1-1
cdr3_aa: CSVETGTGHEQYF; cdr3_nt: TGCAGCGTTGAAACCGGGACAGGCCACGAGCAGTACTTC; cdr3_length: 13; v_call: TRBV29-1; d_call: TRBD1; clone_size: NA; j_call: TRBJ2-7
cdr3_aa: CASSVAGYGYTF; cdr3_nt: TGTGCCAGCAGCGTAGCTGGTTATGGCTACACCTTC; cdr3_length: 12; v_call: TRBV9; d_call: NA; clone_size: NA; j_call: TRBJ1-2
cdr3_aa: CASSQNTGINYGYTF; cdr3_nt: TGTGCCAGCAGCCAAAACACCGGGATTAACTATGGCTACACCTTC; cdr3_length: 15; v_call: TRBV3-1; d_call: NA; clone_size: few; j_call: TRBJ1-2
cdr3_aa: CASSWGGFESSYNEQFF; cdr3_nt: TGTGCCAGCAGCTGGGGGGGCTTTGAGAGCTCCTACAATGAGCAGTTCTTC; cdr3_length: 17; v_call: TRBV28; d_call: NA; clone_size: NA; j_call: TRBJ2-1
cdr3_aa: CSVERNIPTVNTEAFF; cdr3_nt: TGCAGCGTTGAAAGAAATATTCCAACAGTGAACACTGAAGCTTTCTTT; cdr3_length: 16; v_call: TRBV29-1; d_call: NA; clone_size: NA; j_call: TRBJ1-1
cdr3_aa: CSASRQGADTQYF; cdr3_nt: TGCAGTGCTAGTCGTCAGGGGGCAGATACGCAGTATTTT; cdr3_length: 13; v_call: TRBV20-1; d_call: TRBD1; clone_size: few; j_call: TRBJ2-3
cdr3_aa: CASSSNQRPGEQFF; cdr3_nt: TGTGCCAGCAGTTCGAACCAACGACCCGGAGAGCAGTTCTTC; cdr3_length: 14; v_call: TRBV6-6; d_call: NA; clone_size: NA; j_call: TRBJ2-1
cdr3_aa: CASHGGQPQHF; cdr3_nt: TGTGCTAGCCATGGGGGTCAGCCCCAGCATTTT; cdr3_length: 11; v_call: TRBV12-5; d_call: NA; clone_size: few; j_call: TRBJ1-5
cdr3_aa: CASSGDVREETQYF; cdr3_nt: TGTGCCAGCAGCGGAGACGTTCGGGAAGAGACCCAGTACTTC; cdr3_length: 14; v_call: TRBV9; d_call: NA; clone_size: few; j_call: TRBJ2-5
cdr3_aa: CASSLGPGPRTEAFF; cdr3_nt: TGCGCCAGCAGCTTGGGACCCGGACCTCGCACTGAAGCTTTCTTT; cdr3_length: 15; v_call: TRBV5-1; d_call: NA; clone_size: NA; j_call: TRBJ1-1
cdr3_aa: CASTPRPHTEAFF; cdr3_nt: TGTGCCAGCACCCCCCGGCCCCACACTGAAGCTTTCTTT; cdr3_length: 13; v_call: TRBV6-5; d_call: NA; clone_size: many; j_call: TRBJ1-1
cdr3_aa: CATHLRRHNEQFF; cdr3_nt: TGTGCCACCCACCTTAGGCGCCACAATGAGCAGTTCTTC; cdr3_length: 13; v_call: TRBV6-1; d_call: NA; clone_size: NA; j_call: TRBJ2-1
cdr3_aa: CASSLGRRGQPQHF; cdr3_nt: TGTGCCAGCAGCTTGGGACGGAGGGGTCAGCCCCAGCATTTT; cdr3_length: 14; v_call: TRBV13; d_call: NA; clone_size: few; j_call: TRBJ1-5
cdr3_aa: CSARDSSYYNEQFF; cdr3_nt: TGCAGTGCTAGAGATTCCTCGTACTACAATGAGCAGTTCTTC; cdr3_length: 14; v_call: TRBV20-1; d_call: NA; clone_size: few; j_call: TRBJ2-1
cdr3_aa: CASSGGQTFYESTEAFF; cdr3_nt: TGTGCCAGCAGCGGAGGACAAACATTCTATGAGAGCACTGAAGCTTTCTTT; cdr3_length: 17; v_call: TRBV5-6; d_call: NA; clone_size: NA; j_call: TRBJ1-1
cdr3_aa: CASSLPDLLAPSTDTQYF; cdr3_nt: TGTGCCAGCAGTTTACCAGATCTTCTAGCGCCTAGCACAGATACGCAGTATTTT; cdr3_length: 18; v_call: TRBV6-2/TRBV6-3; d_call: NA; clone_size: NA; j_call: TRBJ2-3
cdr3_aa: CASSLVSSGRETQYF; cdr3_nt: TGTGCCAGCAGTTTAGTATCTAGCGGGAGGGAGACCCAGTACTTC; cdr3_length: 15; v_call: TRBV12-3/TRBV12-4; d_call: TRBD2; clone_size: NA; j_call: TRBJ2-5
cdr3_aa: CASSFEVSSGNTIYF; cdr3_nt: TGTGCCAGCAGCTTCGAGGTCAGCTCTGGAAACACCATATATTTT; cdr3_length: 15; v_call: TRBV7-6; d_call: NA; clone_size: NA; j_call: TRBJ1-3